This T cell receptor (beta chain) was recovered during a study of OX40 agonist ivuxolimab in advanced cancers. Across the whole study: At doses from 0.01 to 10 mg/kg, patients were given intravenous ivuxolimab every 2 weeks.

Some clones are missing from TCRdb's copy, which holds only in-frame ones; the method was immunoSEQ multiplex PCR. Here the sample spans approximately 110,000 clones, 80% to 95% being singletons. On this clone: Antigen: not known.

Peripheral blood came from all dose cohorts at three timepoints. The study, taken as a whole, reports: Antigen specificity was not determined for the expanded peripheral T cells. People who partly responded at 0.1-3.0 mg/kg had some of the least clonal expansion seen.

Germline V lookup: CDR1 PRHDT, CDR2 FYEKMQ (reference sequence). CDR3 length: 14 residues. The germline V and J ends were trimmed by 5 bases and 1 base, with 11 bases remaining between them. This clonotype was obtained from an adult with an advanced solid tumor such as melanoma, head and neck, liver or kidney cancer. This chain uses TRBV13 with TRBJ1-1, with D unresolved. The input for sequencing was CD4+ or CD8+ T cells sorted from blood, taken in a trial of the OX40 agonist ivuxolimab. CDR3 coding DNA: TGTGCCAGCAGCGCGGGTGATCGGAACACTGAAGCTTTCTTT. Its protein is CASSAGDRNTEAFF. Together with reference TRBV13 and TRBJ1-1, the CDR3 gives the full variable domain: AAGVIQSPRHLIKEKRETATLKCYPIPRHDTVYWYQQGPGQDPQFLISFYEKMQSDKGSIPDRFSAQQFSDYHSELNMSSLELGDSALYFCASSAGDRNTEAFFGQGTRLTVV.